These 20 T cell receptor beta chains were all obtained from the same sample, sequenced in a study of OX40 agonist ivuxolimab in advanced cancers. Produced via immunoSEQ multiplex PCR; TCRdb's table is partial and in-frame only. The table includes over 50,000 clones, around 83% detected once. The sample consisted of CD4+ or CD8+ T cells sorted from blood, taken in a trial of the OX40 agonist ivuxolimab. These receptors originate from an adult with an advanced solid tumor such as melanoma, head and neck, liver or kidney cancer.

This clone was recorded only once. This rearrangement joins TRBV5-4 to TRBJ1-1; unclear D gene. The V gene lost 5 bases and the J gene lost 1 base, with 15 bases spanning the gap. This CDR3 is 15 amino acids long. Germline V CDR1 and CDR2: SGHNT, YYREEE (reference sequence). CDR3 amino acids: CASRLAVATNTEAFF. The DNA for the CDR3 is TGTGCCAGCAGATTAGCGGTCGCCACGAACACTGAAGCTTTCTTT.

The chain combines TRBV11-2 with TRBJ2-5; D might be TRBD2 (5 bases). Per the germline V gene, CDR1 is SGHAT and CDR2 is FQNNGV. The CDR3 is 17 amino acids. With 5 bases removed from V and 5 bases from J, the gap between germline ends came to 24 bases. The CDR3, as DNA: TGTGCCAGCAGCCCCATGAGGGCGTCTAACATGGGTGAGACCCAGTACTTC. It specifies CASSPMRASNMGETQYF. Variable domain in full (rest from reference TRBV11-2 and TRBJ2-5): EAGVAQSPRYKIIEKRQSVAFWCNPISGHATLYWYQQILGQGPKLLIQFQNNGVVDDSQLPKDRFSAERLKGVDSTLKIQPAKLEDSAVYLCASSPMRASNMGETQYFGPGTRLLVL.

This clone was counted between two and nine times. A read error may account for a junction end that differs from germline. The CDR3 DNA reads TGTGCCAGCAGTTCCTCGAATGTGTGGATTTTT. This translates into CASSSSNVWIF. The chain uses TRBV6-5 and TRBJ1-3; no clear D. CDR3 length: 11 amino acids. Germline CDR1 reads MNHEY; CDR2 reads SVGAGI.

This clone has only a few counts. The CDR3 nucleotides read TGTGCCAGCAAGGGTAGCAATCAGCCCCAGCATTTT. This encodes CASKGSNQPQHF. The chain is built from TRBV6-5 and TRBJ1-5; D unresolved. The CDR3 length is 12 residues. V lost 7 bases, J lost 0 bases, and 4 bases lay in between. Germline values: CDR1 MNHEY, CDR2 SVGAGI.

This clone was counted between two and nine times. V and J are TRBV11-2 and TRBJ2-3; 8 nucleotides align to TRBD2. In germline, CDR1 is SGHAT, CDR2 FQNNGV. CDR3 length equals 16 residues. Trimming cost V 0 bases and J 1 base; bases outside gene matches: 3. CDR3: CASSLDPGGGTDTQYF. In DNA, the CDR3 is TGTGCCAGCAGCTTAGATCCCGGGGGGGGCACAGATACGCAGTATTTT.

This chain connects TRBV2 to TRBJ1-5; D unresolved. Germline V gene lookup returns CDR1 SNHLY and CDR2 FYNNEI. CDR3 length: 11 residues. Deletions cut 4 bases from V and 11 bases from J, with 9 bases between. The CDR3 DNA sequence: TGTGCCAGCAGTGCAGGTGGCACCCAGCATTTT. This translates into CASSAGGTQHF. Filled out from reference TRBV2 and TRBJ1-5, the complete variable domain reads EPEVTQTPSHQVTQMGQEVILRCVPISNHLYFYWYRQILGQKVEFLVSFYNNEISEKSEIFDDQFSVERPDGSNFTLKIRSTKLEDSAMYFCASSAGGTQHFGDGTRLSIL.

The chain carries TRBV6-5 and TRBJ2-7; 9 nucleotides agree with TRBD1. V lost 6 bases, J lost 7 bases, and 7 bases stayed unmatched. Germline V gene lookup returns CDR1 MNHEY and CDR2 SVGAGI. There are 13 residues in the CDR3. The DNA of the CDR3 is TGTGCCAGCAGAGACAGGGGGACTACAGAGCAGTACTTC. It codes for CASRDRGTTEQYF.

This clone was detected a few times. This chain uses TRBV23-1 with TRBJ1-1; D is unclear. TRBV23-1 is an ORF, with its function uncertain. This CDR3 has 13 residues. V was pared by 4 bases and J by 5 bases, with 11 bases between. CDR3 sequence: CASSRKRRTEAFF. CDR3 bases: TGCGCCAGCAGTCGCAAACGGAGGACTGAAGCTTTCTTT.

The J gene is TRBJ2-7, the V gene TRBV5-1, with TRBD1 matching 7 bases. Germline CDR1 reads SGHRS; CDR2 reads YFSETQ. Trimming took 0 bases from V and 2 from J; bases not matched to a gene: 5. The CDR3 has 15 amino acids. The CDR3 region is CASSLETGLAYEQYF. The CDR3, as DNA: TGCGCCAGCAGCTTGGAGACAGGGTTAGCCTACGAGCAGTACTTC.

The chain uses TRBV7-9 and TRBJ2-2; the D gene is possibly TRBD2 (5 bases). This CDR3 spans 17 amino acids. The V and J ends lost 4 bases and 1 base respectively, with 16 bases between them. Germline lookup yields CDR1 SEHNR and CDR2 FQNEAQ (reference sequence). CDR3 sequence reads: CASSSIAGQENTGELFF. The CDR3 coding sequence is TGTGCCAGCAGCTCCATCGCGGGTCAGGAGAACACCGGGGAGCTGTTTTTT.

This chain connects TRBV6-6 to TRBJ2-7, with no clear D. The CDR3 is 13 residues long. Germline CDR1 reads MNHNY; CDR2 reads SVGAGI (reference sequence). Trimming removed 6 bases at V and 1 base at J, with 10 bases between. The CDR3 protein is CASSLAASYEQYF. CDR3 DNA: TGTGCCAGCAGCTTAGCTGCATCCTACGAGCAGTACTTC.

In its sample, this clone was seen a few times. The DNA of the CDR3 is TGCAGCGTTTACAGGGTCAACTCCTACGAGCAGTACTTC. Amino acids: CSVYRVNSYEQYF. V is TRBV29-1 and J is TRBJ2-7, with D possibly being TRBD1 (6 bases). The CDR3 runs to 13 residues. Germline CDR1 is SQVTM and CDR2 is ANQGSEA. Trimming took 5 bases from V and 0 from J, leaving 11 bases between them.

This clone was observed a few times. This chain links TRBV5-1 with TRBJ2-3; 10 bases agree with TRBD2. V was clipped by 1 base and J by 0 bases; unmatched bases: 5. In germline, CDR1 is SGHRS, CDR2 YFSETQ. The CDR3 contains 17 residues. CDR3 amino acids: CASSLPLAGASTDTQYF. CDR3 DNA: TGCGCCAGCAGCTTGCCGCTAGCGGGGGCCAGCACAGATACGCAGTATTTT. The whole variable domain, remainder taken from reference TRBV5-1 and TRBJ2-3, is KAGVTQTPRYLIKTRGQQVTLSCSPISGHRSVSWYQQTPGQGLQFLFEYFSETQRNKGNFPGRFSGRQFSNSRSEMNVSTLELGDSALYLCASSLPLAGASTDTQYFGPGTRLTVL.

Worth noting for this clone: This sample includes further DNA sequences coding for the same CDR3. The rearrangement links TRBV30 to TRBJ2-5; no clear D gene. Trimming took 0 bases from V and 5 from J, leaving 4 bases between them. The CDR3 loop spans 11 amino acids. Germline assignment: CDR1 GTSNPN and CDR2 SVGIG (reference sequence). The CDR3 is CAWSVGETQYF. CDR3 in DNA: TGTGCCTGGAGTGTAGGGGAGACCCAGTACTTC. Filled out from reference TRBV30 and TRBJ2-5, the complete variable domain reads SQTIHQWPATLVQPVGSPLSLECTVEGTSNPNLYWYRQAAGRGLQLLFYSVGIGQISSEVPQNLSASRPQDRQFILSSKKLLLSDSGFYLCAWSVGETQYFGPGTRLLVL.

V usage is TRBV13 and J usage is TRBJ2-7; D is perhaps TRBD2 (6 bases). V gave up 3 bases and J gave up 1 base, with 10 bases separating them. This CDR3 spans 14 amino acids. CDR1 and CDR2 from the germline V gene are PRHDT and FYEKMQ (reference sequence). This CDR3 is CASSFGGVSYEQYF. CDR3 in DNA: TGTGCCAGCAGCTTTGGAGGGGTGTCCTACGAGCAGTACTTC.

The CDR3 region is CASSRSERVLTYEQYF. CDR3 nucleotides: TGTGCCAGCTCACGGAGCGAGAGGGTTTTGACCTACGAGCAGTACTTC. This chain joins TRBV18 and TRBJ2-7; D possibly corresponds to TRBD2 (5 bases). The CDR3 contains 16 residues. Germline CDR1 and CDR2: KGHSH and LQKENI. The V end was cut by 4 bases, the J end by 2 bases, with 18 bases between.

This clone was seen a single time. The chain links TRBV5-1 to TRBJ2-1; 9 bases align to TRBD2. Germline trimming cut 6 bases from V and 3 bases from J; bases unmatched to any gene: 10. This CDR3 spans 16 amino acids. Germline CDR1 is SGHRS and CDR2 is YFSETQ. The CDR3 region is CASTPGGRDFYNEQFF. CDR3 nucleotides: TGCGCCAGCACCCCAGGCGGGAGGGACTTCTACAATGAGCAGTTCTTC.

This chain connects TRBV6-1 to TRBJ1-5, with unresolved D. Between the trimmed V and J ends, which lost 4 bases and 5 bases, there was a span of 9 bases. The V gene's germline CDR1 is MNHNS and CDR2 SASEGT. The CDR3 consists of 13 residues. The chain's CDR3 is CASSGVFDQPQHF. In DNA, the CDR3 is TGTGCCAGCAGTGGGGTTTTCGATCAGCCCCAGCATTTT.

This clone showed up just once. The V call is TRBV7-9, the J call TRBJ1-2; D possibly corresponds to TRBD1 (5 bases). The CDR3 totals 13 residues. Germline-derived CDR1 and CDR2 are SEHNR and FQNEAQ (reference sequence). V shed 5 bases and J shed 5 bases, with 12 bases lying between them. The CDR3: CASSLQVNYGYTF. CDR3 nucleotides: TGTGCCAGCAGCCTACAGGTGAATTATGGCTACACCTTC.

The CDR3 region is CASSHSAAGSTDTQYF. The DNA for the CDR3 is TGCGCCAGCAGTCACTCAGCGGCAGGAAGCACAGATACGCAGTATTTT. The rearrangement uses TRBV23-1 and TRBJ2-3; D possibly corresponds to TRBD2 (5 bases). TRBV23-1 is sorted into the ORF group, with uncertain function. The CDR3 is 16 residues long. With 3 bases removed from V and 0 bases from J, the gap between germline ends came to 13 bases.